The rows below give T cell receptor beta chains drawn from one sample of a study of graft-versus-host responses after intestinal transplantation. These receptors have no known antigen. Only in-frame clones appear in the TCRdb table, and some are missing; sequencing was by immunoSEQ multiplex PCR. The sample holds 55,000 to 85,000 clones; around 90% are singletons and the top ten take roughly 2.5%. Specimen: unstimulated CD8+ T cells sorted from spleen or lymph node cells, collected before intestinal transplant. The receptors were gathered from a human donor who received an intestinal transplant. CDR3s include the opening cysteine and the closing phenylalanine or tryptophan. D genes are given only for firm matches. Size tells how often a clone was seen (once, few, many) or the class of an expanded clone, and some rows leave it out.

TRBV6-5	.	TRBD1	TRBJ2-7	CASSYGTGETYEQYF	TGTGCCAGCAGTTACGGGACAGGGGAAACCTACGAGCAGTACTTC
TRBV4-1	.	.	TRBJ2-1	CASSQVPGYEQFF	TGCGCCAGCAGCCAAGTCCCGGGGTATGAGCAGTTCTTC
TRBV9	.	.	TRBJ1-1	CASSVTGVTEAFF	TGTGCCAGCAGCGTAACGGGGGTCACTGAAGCTTTCTTT
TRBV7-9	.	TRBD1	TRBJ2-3	CASSLRDRGVYSTDTQYF	TGTGCCAGCAGCTTACGGGACAGGGGGGTCTATAGCACAGATACGCAGTATTTT
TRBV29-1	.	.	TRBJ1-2	CSVASREEAYGYTF	TGCAGCGTTGCATCTAGGGAGGAGGCCTATGGCTACACCTTC
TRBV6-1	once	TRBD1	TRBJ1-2	CASSEWVKRSWDSYFNYGYTF	TGTGCCAGCAGTGAATGGGTCAAAAGATCTTGGGACAGTTACTTCAACTATGGCTACACCTTC
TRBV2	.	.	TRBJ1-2	CASSPPGGLYGYTF	TGTGCCAGCAGCCCCCCGGGGGGTCTCTATGGCTACACCTTC
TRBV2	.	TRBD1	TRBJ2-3	CASSDPGGRTDTQYF	TGTGCCAGCAGTGACCCAGGGGGCCGCACAGATACGCAGTATTTT
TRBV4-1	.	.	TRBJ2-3	CASSRYVLFRVDTQYF	TGCGCCAGCAGCCGTTACGTACTCTTCCGGGTGGATACGCAGTATTTT
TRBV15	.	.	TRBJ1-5	CATSREDPGRQPQHF	TGTGCCACCAGCAGAGAGGACCCAGGGCGTCAGCCCCAGCATTTT
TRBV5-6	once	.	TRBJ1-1	CASSLVRGTEAFF	TGTGCCAGCAGCTTGGTGCGGGGAACTGAAGCTTTCTTT
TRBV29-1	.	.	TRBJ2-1	CSVELGGNEQFF	TGCAGCGTTGAACTGGGGGGCAATGAGCAGTTCTTC
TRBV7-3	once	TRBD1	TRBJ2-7	CASSLTGQGSYEQYF	TGTGCCAGCAGCTTAACAGGACAGGGGTCCTACGAGCAGTACTTC
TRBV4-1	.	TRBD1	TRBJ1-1	CASSQAGGRTEAFF	TGCGCCAGCAGCCAAGCAGGGGGAAGGACTGAAGCTTTCTTT
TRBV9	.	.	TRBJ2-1	CARVNSGDNEQFF	TGTGCCAGAGTGAACAGCGGAGACAATGAGCAGTTCTTC
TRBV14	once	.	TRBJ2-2	CASSLDRRGNTGELFF	TGTGCCAGCAGCCTCGACCGCCGGGGGAACACCGGGGAGCTGTTTTTT
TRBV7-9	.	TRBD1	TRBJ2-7	CASSSDRVAGGQYF	TGTGCCAGCAGCTCAGACAGGGTGGCGGGCGGGCAGTACTTC
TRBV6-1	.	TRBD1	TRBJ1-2	CGVTGTGEDYGYTF	TGTGGGGTAACCGGGACAGGGGAGGACTATGGCTACACCTTC
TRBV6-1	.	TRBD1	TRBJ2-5	CASTPGTGDSETQYF	TGTGCCAGCACCCCCGGGACAGGGGATTCAGAGACCCAGTACTTC
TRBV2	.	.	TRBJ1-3	CASSDPGSGNTIYF	TGTGCCAGCAGTGATCCGGGGTCTGGAAACACCATATATTTT
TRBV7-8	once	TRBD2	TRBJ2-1	CASSHPGGAEFF	TGTGCCAGCAGCCACCCGGGGGGGGCAGAGTTCTTC
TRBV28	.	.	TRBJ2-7	CASSLPAGTEDWGYEQYF	TGTGCCAGCAGTTTACCGGCGGGGACAGAGGATTGGGGATACGAGCAGTACTTC
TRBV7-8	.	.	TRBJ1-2	CASSRRVFYGYTF	TGTGCCAGCAGCCGCAGGGTGTTCTATGGCTACACCTTC
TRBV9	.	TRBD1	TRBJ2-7	CASSARWDSKDYEQYF	TGTGCCAGCAGCGCCCGATGGGACAGCAAAGATTACGAGCAGTACTTC
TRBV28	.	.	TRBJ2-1	CASSFYSVDGSWYNEQFF	TGTGCCAGCAGTTTTTATTCGGTTGACGGGAGTTGGTACAATGAGCAGTTCTTC
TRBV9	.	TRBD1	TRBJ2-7	CASSVEYGTGPYEQYF	TGTGCCAGCAGCGTAGAGTACGGGACAGGTCCCTACGAGCAGTACTTC
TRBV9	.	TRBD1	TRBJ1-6	CASSVGTGGAENSPLHF	TGTGCCAGCAGCGTAGGGACAGGGGGCGCGGAAAATTCACCCCTCCACTTT
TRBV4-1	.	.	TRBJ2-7	CASSQESVTYEQYF	TGCGCCAGCAGCCAAGAGTCAGTAACCTACGAGCAGTACTTC
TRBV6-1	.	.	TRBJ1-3	CASSVGQNSGNTIYF	TGTGCCAGCAGTGTTGGCCAGAACTCTGGAAACACCATATATTTT
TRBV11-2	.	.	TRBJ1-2	CASSLEGRPDGYTF	TGTGCCAGCAGCTTAGAGGGGAGGCCCGATGGCTACACCTTC
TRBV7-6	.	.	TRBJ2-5	CASSLVSDFYADGVTQYF	TGTGCCAGCAGCTTAGTTTCGGACTTCTATGCGGATGGGGTGACCCAGTACTTC
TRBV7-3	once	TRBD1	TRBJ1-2	CASSFDRGSGYTF	TGTGCCAGCAGCTTTGACAGGGGAAGTGGCTACACCTTC